This T cell receptor (beta chain) was found in a study of T cells after yellow fever vaccination. There are 18 residues in the CDR3. Germline V gene sequence: CDR1 MNHEY, CDR2 SMNVEV (reference sequence). With V trimmed by 6 bases and J by 0 bases, 14 bases remained unmatched. Findings of the study overall: Only a small proportion of the clonotypes turned up in both the CD4 and the CD8 compartments, likely arising from convergent recombination.

TCRdb processed the 5' RACE reads anew with MiXCR; each CDR3 protein has one entry. This table holds just over 300,000 distinct CDR3 sequences, roughly 3.5% found once. The table lists this clonotype with a few counts. Its antigen is not known. The clonotype was recovered from a man aged 18-30 years who received the YFV17D yellow fever vaccine. The rearrangement uses TRBV27 and TRBJ2-4; 7 bases agree with TRBD1. Sequenced here: PBMCs, sampled on the day of the yellow fever booster vaccination. CDR3 nucleotide sequence: TGTGCCAGCAGCCAAGCGATTAGGGACAGCAGAGCCAAAAACATTCAGTACTTC. This encodes CASSQAIRDSRAKNIQYF.